What follows describes a single T cell receptor (beta chain). Its antigen is not known. The table came from immunoSEQ multiplex PCR; TCRdb's copy has only in-frame clones and leaves some out. This table has 170,000 or so clones, 75% to 95% appearing once. Trimming removed 3 bases from V and 3 bases from J, with 12 bases in between. CDR1 and CDR2 from the germline V gene are WSHSY and SAAADI. The length of the CDR3 is 14 residues. The data derive from a study of T cell responses to AZD1222 COVID-19 vaccine. General study results and limits: Sampled repertoires all dated from after the peak T cell response. Donors were chiefly white British, with a greater number of females, and clonal diversity was perhaps underestimated. Spike-specific TCR breadth rose after two AZD1222 doses, and depth rose as well. Only a handful of AZD1222 recipients, more than five in all, had baseline seropositivity.

This TCR was recovered from an adult in good health. This sample comprised peripheral blood, obtained on day 0 of AZD1222 vaccination. The chain links TRBV10-2 to TRBJ2-7, with D possibly being TRBD1 (6 bases). The CDR3 loop is CASSDGDTYYEQYF. In nucleotides, the CDR3 is TGCGCCAGCAGTGATGGGGACACCTACTACGAGCAGTACTTC.